A single sample is the source of the 12 T cell receptor beta chains below, sequenced in a study of cytomegalovirus exposure and HLA in healthy donors. With 60 Vbeta and 13 Jbeta primers, the PCR was carried out. Data came from immunoSEQ multiplex PCR; TCRdb stores just in-frame clones and leaves some out. The profile shows about 130,000 clones, roughly 77% of them singletons. Sequences were obtained from PBMCs. Every receptor here comes from a man aged 25-45 years in good health.

This sequence joins TRBV10-2 and TRBJ1-2; TRBD1 aligns across 9 bases. J was trimmed by 1 base and V by 3 bases; bases with no gene match: 6. The CDR3 loop spans 16 amino acids. Germline V gene sequence: CDR1 WSHSY, CDR2 SAAADI. In nucleotides, the CDR3 is TGCGCCAGCAGTGACTTCCGGGACAGGGTTAACTATGGCTACACCTTC. It codes for CASSDFRDRVNYGYTF.

The genes are TRBV14 and TRBJ1-5, with D perhaps matching TRBD1 (5 bases). Trimming took off 8 bases at V and 0 bases at J, with 11 bases between the two ends. Germline V lookup: CDR1 SGHDN, CDR2 FVKESK. The CDR3 is made up of 14 amino acids. The CDR3: CASRPGDSNQPQHF. The CDR3 DNA reads as TGTGCCAGCCGGCCGGGGGATAGCAATCAGCCCCAGCATTTT.

CDR3: CASSYESRGGNEQFF. CDR3 coding DNA: TGTGCCAGCAGTTACGAATCTCGGGGTGGTAATGAGCAGTTCTTC. This chain joins TRBV6-5 and TRBJ2-1; a possible D gene is TRBD2 (5 bases). Germline assignment: CDR1 MNHEY and CDR2 SVGAGI. V was cut by 2 bases and J by 7 bases, with 15 bases left in between. The CDR3 extends over 15 amino acids.

The chain has TRBV6-5 and TRBJ2-7; 8 nucleotides align to TRBD1. The V segment lost 5 bases and the J segment 1 base; nucleotides outside the gene matches: 7. This CDR3 comprises 15 residues. Germline V gives CDR1 MNHEY, CDR2 SVGAGI. CDR3 DNA sequence: TGTGCCAGCAGTCTCACAGGGGGTTCGTCCTACGAGCAGTACTTC. It is translated as CASSLTGGSSYEQYF.

The chain employs TRBV6-1 and TRBJ2-7; 7 bases line up with TRBD2. The V gene end was trimmed by 8 bases and the J gene end by 2 bases; junction bases not matched to a gene: 9. CDR3 size: 14 residues. Per the germline V gene, CDR1 is MNHNS and CDR2 is SASEGT. CDR3 loop: CASSTGTTTYEQYF. Written as DNA, the CDR3 is TGTGCCAGCTCCACCGGGACTACCACCTACGAGCAGTACTTC.

As DNA, the CDR3 is TGTGCCAGCAGCTTAGTCCCGCGCGACGAGCAGTACTTC. The encoded protein is CASSLVPRDEQYF. This chain connects TRBV11-2 to TRBJ2-7, with D hard to call. The CDR3 spans 13 residues. Trimming took off 1 base at V and 5 bases at J, with 9 bases between the two ends. Germline values: CDR1 SGHAT, CDR2 FQNNGV.

The chain joins TRBV12-5 to TRBJ2-5; the D gene is possibly TRBD1 (6 bases). Germline loops: CDR1 LGHNT, CDR2 FRNRAP. V was clipped by 6 bases and J by 5 bases, with 13 bases between them. This CDR3 has 13 amino acids. The CDR3 nucleotides are TGTGCTAGTGGGGATGGGGGCCTGGAGACCCAGTACTTC. This sequence encodes CASGDGGLETQYF.

This clone was found a few times. Its ends do not fully match the called genes, so a read error is possible. The chain couples TRBV7-9 to TRBJ2-1; tentatively, D is TRBD2 (5 bases). This CDR3 region has 13 residues. Looked up from germline, CDR1 is SEHNR and CDR2 is FQNEAQ (reference sequence). The CDR3 is CSSDSLGVPEQFF. As DNA, the CDR3 is TGTTCCAGCGATTCCCTCGGGGTCCCTGAGCAGTTCTTC.

As concerns this clone: One end of the junction varies from germline; a read error may be responsible. The same CDR3 arises from other DNA sequences in this sample as well. This chain uses TRBV30 with TRBJ2-7; D may be TRBD2 (5 bases). CDR1 is GTSNPN and CDR2 is SVGIG in the germline V gene (reference sequence). The CDR3 is 12 residues long. CDR3 sequence (DNA): TGTGCCTGGAGTGCCCTAGCTCCCGAGCAATACTTC. It encodes CAWSALAPEQYF.

The V and J genes are TRBV18 and TRBJ1-2, with TRBD1 matching over 9 bases. V lost 0 bases to trimming and J lost 3 bases; unmatched junction nucleotides: 5. Germline V lookup: CDR1 KGHSH, CDR2 LQKENI. CDR3 size: 16 residues. CDR3 protein: CASSPPWTGADYGYTF. DNA for the CDR3: TGTGCCAGCTCACCACCGTGGACAGGGGCCGACTATGGCTACACCTTC.

This clone appeared a few times. The chain recombines TRBV28 with TRBJ2-5; 7 nucleotides line up with TRBD1. The last part of the DNA fits TRBJ2-7 better; the J call may be wrong. This CDR3 region has 16 residues. Per germline, CDR1 MDHEN and CDR2 SYDVKM. The CDR3 here is CASSLTTGTDAYEQYF. For the CDR3, the DNA is TGTGCCAGCAGCCTAACTACCGGGACAGACGCCTACGAGCAGTACTTC.

The V call is TRBV28, the J call TRBJ2-7, with 12 bases identical to TRBD2. CDR3 size: 22 residues. Trimming removed 5 bases from V and 0 bases from J; junction bases left unmatched: 23. Germline assignment: CDR1 MDHEN and CDR2 SYDVKM. The CDR3 is CASSHGTSGLGGGHGSSYEQYF. The CDR3 nucleotides are TGTGCCAGCAGTCACGGGACTAGCGGGTTGGGAGGGGGCCACGGGAGCTCCTACGAGCAGTACTTC.